This T cell receptor (beta chain) was obtained from a study of vaccination effects on CD4 cells after COVID-19. Study background: Early and late post-vaccination samples came from a few convalescent patients.

With respect to this clone: Its target is not known.

Assay used: immunoSEQ multiplex PCR; TCRdb lists only in-frame clones, some missing. The sample lists 13,000 to 15,000 clones, nearly 80% occurring once. Sequencing in the ViraFEST assay came after antigen-specific CD4+ T cells had been expanded with viral peptide pools, which were used to stimulate PBMC. When less than 11 days of culture had elapsed, CD4+ T cells were isolated. The individual was infected with SARS-CoV-2 between March and December 2020, as confirmed by PCR. The participants, recipients of two vaccine doses, got either BNT162b2 or mRNA-1273. Cultures got half-medium changes with IL-2 on days 3 and 7. The CDR3 extends over 15 amino acids. CDR1 MNHEY and CDR2 SVGAGI come from the germline V gene. Trimming left V 5 bases short and J 0 bases short, with 11 bases between.

The sequence derives from a human donor who had a prior SARS-CoV-2 infection. The specimen was CD4+ T cells from PBMCs cultured with HCoV-NL63 spike peptides, collected after COVID-19 vaccination. This rearrangement joins TRBV6-5 to TRBJ1-3; D not resolved. The CDR3 region has the DNA TGTGCCAGCAGTCCACGAATCGACTCTGGAAACACCATATATTTT. Residues: CASSPRIDSGNTIYF.